The TCR beta chain described here comes from a study of regulatory T cells in long-lasting Graves disease (dated by TCRdb to the early 2020s). For the wider study: Patients with newly diagnosed Graves' disease had been on antithyroid drugs for under 3 months. Patients with persistent Graves' disease were compared with patients with newly diagnosed Graves' disease using TCR sequencing and RNA sequencing of peripheral blood. The study took place in China and was registered as a clinical trial. A total of roughly 33 samples were covered by TCR sequencing, comprising roughly 13 persistent and around 20 newly diagnosed Graves' disease patients.

This clonotype was seen ten or more times. The antigen it recognizes is unknown. Nothing much larger sits one base from this clone, and base qualities are not available. Explained via the paper, the time point label denotes: newly diagnosed GD, antithyroid drugs for less than 3 months. For both TCR sequencing and RNA sequencing, RNA was extracted from PBMCs in TRIzol. The diagnosis of Graves' disease was made according to American Thyroid Association guidelines. The patients came from an endocrinology department in Xi'an, China. From each patient, approximately 10 milliliters of peripheral blood was collected into an EDTA anticoagulant tube. Ficoll Paque Plus density gradient separation was used to isolate PBMCs, and no further T cell sorting was done. An Agilent 2100 Bioanalyzer and agarose gel were used to assess RNA quality, and a NanoDrop 2000 was used to measure RNA concentration. CDR1 and CDR2, looked up from the germline V gene, are SGHRS and YFSETQ. Ends trimmed: V by 3 bases, J by 5 bases; bases unmatched to a gene: 3. The cysteine opens and the phenylalanine closes a CDR3 of 14 amino acids. Solely the CDR3 DNA is kept, with 42 bases framed from the first base.

The library was produced with multiplex PCR. This sample was sequenced with an Illumina HiSeq 4000. iRepertoire HTBI primers and Arm-PCR amplification of CDR3 regions were used to construct TCR beta libraries. Gel purification was performed on PCR products prior to sequencing. Per the source publication's procedure: Across samples, 62 TRBV and roughly 15 TRBJ segments were identified and used for gene usage analysis of CDR3 amino acid clonotypes. COPE and FqMerger were used to merge the filtered high-quality paired reads into contigs. Contigs were aligned with BLAST to IMGT TRBV, TRBD and TRBJ reference genes, and CDR3 was defined per IMGT. Any clonotype with a frequency above 0.1% was classified as a highly expanded clone. Shannon entropy was used to measure repertoire diversity, and the Gini coefficient was used to measure V-J evenness. A clonotype was considered public if more than one individual shared it. TCRdb trimmed public reads at Q25 via fastp, called clones via MiXCR and kept in-frame beta chains. Rows with one shared CDR3 protein collapse into an entry with the most common genes and DNA. TCRdb assigned the V and J calls; the authors' analysis was not used. The sample table contains 500,000 or so distinct CDR3 sequences; only one count was recorded for more than 15% of them. Of the sample, approximately 25% is held by the ten largest clones.

The paper's findings and limits, for the study overall: More public clonotypes were shared among persistent patients (roughly 2,700) than among newly diagnosed patients (approximately 1,000). Persistent disease showed preferential use of TRBV28, TRBJ1-2 and TRBJ2-5, whereas newly diagnosed disease favored TRBV20-1 and TRBJ2-1. Because the primary lesion, thyroid tissue, could not be accessed, the study looked at peripheral blood alone. Lower TCR Shannon entropy and fewer highly expanded clones were observed in persistent Graves' disease patients than in newly diagnosed patients, which suggested clonal expansion. The small sample size was acknowledged by the authors as a limitation that may reduce accuracy. Only the TCR beta chain was sequenced and analyzed.

This same sample was also part of a study on T cells in Graves' hyperthyroidism and ophthalmopathy. Drawing on the second study: Stable Graves' hyperthyroidism was defined as no progression to ophthalmopathy during 18 months of follow-up. Hyperthyroidism patients were aged 18 to 65 years and newly diagnosed, with disease duration of less than 2 months. Any patient with an uncontrolled infection, another autoimmune disease, pregnancy or lactation was excluded. Diagnoses were established on the basis of clinical symptoms, serum thyroxine and TRAb, thyroid ultrasound, and orbital computed tomography. The TCR CDR3 was subjected to a first round of RT-PCR using the HTBI primer set and the Qiagen OneStep RT-PCR kit. Most expanded thyroid clonotypes (frequency above 0.001) were also found in blood, which suggests that blood repertoires may mirror thyroid immune responses. A model built on a 13 V-J signature distinguished ophthalmopathy from stable hyperthyroidism, reaching about 88% sensitivity and under 84% specificity in cross-validation and 80%/75% in testing. In validation, the model predicted progression to ophthalmopathy with 60% to 71% sensitivity and approximately 72% specificity, a median of approximately 6.5 months before onset. To identify distinguishing TCR V-J signatures, a discovery cohort of about 100 patients was used, comprising 43 with Graves' ophthalmopathy and approximately 57 with stable Graves' hyperthyroidism. Prospective prediction of ophthalmopathy was tested in an independent validation cohort of 18 to 20 hyperthyroidism patients and some 17 patients who later progressed to ophthalmopathy. The 90 to 100 discovery patients were randomly divided into training and test sets at a 7:3 ratio. In addition, the study compared T-cell repertoires in thyroid tissue and in blood from roughly 6 Graves' hyperthyroidism patients. Once sampling was done, hyperthyroidism patients were given methimazole at a starting dose of 30 mg daily, whereas ophthalmopathy patients were given high-dose intravenous methylprednisolone. Libraries were constructed in a second round of multiplex PCR, after which size selection and purification were carried out. Sequencing of the libraries was done on an Illumina HiSeq2000 using paired-end 100 bp reads. Raw data were processed with SOAPnuke, discarding reads with adapters, uncalled bases, mean Phred below 15, or no exact constant-primer or identifier match. COPE v1.2.5 was used to merge the high-quality paired reads, and each unique nucleotide sequence was defined as a clonotype. MiTCR v1.1 was used to align the clonotypes against IMGT TRBV, TRBD and TRBJ reference segments. Analysis was restricted to V-J combinations with a frequency above 0.0001, which covered 98% to 99.2% of repertoires. The TCS score was defined as F50 (clonal expansion) divided by E x V (chaos), with BLOSUM62-based TCRdist calculated between CDR3 peptides within each V-J. Welch's t-statistics and random forest reduced some 510 V-J features to 13, which were used in a naive Bayes classifier (R e1071). No statistical method was used to set the sample size in advance, and investigators knew the group allocation. TCR Vbeta CDR3 sequencing of some 140 peripheral blood samples (under 45 ophthalmopathy, 75 to 80 hyperthyroidism and some 17 progressor patients) is reported in the paper.

Sample: peripheral blood mononuclear cells (PBMCs), taken at new diagnosis, from a patient treated with antithyroid drugs. Here the chain combines TRBV5-1 and TRBJ2-1; the central 9 bases match TRBD2. The receptor's source is a woman aged 35-65 years with Graves disease. Donor details come from another sample of the same person, matched by shared clones. The CDR3 in this case is CASSSSGGHNEQFF. DNA sequence: TGCGCCAGCAGCTCCAGCGGGGGGCACAATGAGCAGTTCTTC.